The 10 T cell receptor beta chains presented below share a single source sample, sequenced in a study of CD8 T cells in ankylosing spondylitis (dated by TCRdb to between 2016 and 2019). Preparation of the library involved 5' RACE. TCRdb lists the instrument as Illumina HiSeq 2500. TCRdb passed the public sequencing reads through fastp at Q25 and MiXCR, retaining productive beta sequences. Duplicate CDR3 protein sequences are folded into a single record with the most common DNA and genes. Present in this sample are around 770,000 distinct CDR3 sequences, roughly 19% of which were seen just once. Clones ranked in the top ten supply around 19% of the sample. The study at large found these results: A TCR beta motif made up of several highly homologous amino acid variants appeared to be characteristic of blood from ankylosing spondylitis patients.

These receptors have no identified antigens. The specimen was blood, either unsorted or a sorted T cell fraction (not recorded which). The receptors here all came from a male donor with ankylosing spondylitis.

This clonotype was observed many times. The V call is TRBV4-3, the J call TRBJ2-7, with 12 bases lining up with TRBD2. Losses at the gene ends were 0 bases for V and 2 bases for J; bases not matched to a gene: 2. The CDR3 is 16 residues long. From germline, CDR1 is LGHNA and CDR2 YSLEER. DNA of the CDR3: TGCGCCAGCAGCCAAGACCTAGCGGGAGGGACCTACGAGCAGTACTTC. As protein: CASSQDLAGGTYEQYF.

This clonotype appeared a few times. V is TRBV5-1 and J is TRBJ1-1, with D uncertain. Trimming removed 1 base from V and 5 bases from J, with 18 bases in between. The CDR3 is 16 residues long. CDR1 and CDR2 from the germline V gene are SGHRS and YFSETQ. The CDR3 bases are TGCGCCAGCAGCTTGCCGCTAGGACCGGCGGGTACTGAAGCTTTCTTT. Protein product: CASSLPLGPAGTEAFF.

The chain joins TRBV28 to TRBJ2-5; weak D call: TRBD1 (6 bases). The germline gives CDR1 MDHEN, CDR2 SYDVKM. This CDR3 contains 18 residues. V was trimmed by 2 bases and J by 1 base, leaving 20 bases between them. The CDR3 is CASSLSRGLGTIQETQYF. CDR3 coding DNA: TGTGCCAGCAGTTTAAGTCGTGGGTTAGGGACAATCCAAGAGACCCAGTACTTC. The entire variable domain, with the rest obtained from reference TRBV28 and TRBJ2-5, is as follows: DVKVTQSSRYLVKRTGEKVFLECVQDMDHENMFWYRQDPGLGLRLIYFSYDVKMKEKGDIPEGYSVSREKKERFSLILESASTNQTSMYLCASSLSRGLGTIQETQYFGPGTRLLVL.

The chain uses TRBV10-3 and TRBJ2-1; D possibly matches TRBD1 or TRBD2 (6 bases each). Trimming shortened V by 6 bases and J by 9 bases, and 15 bases separated the two germline ends. In germline, CDR1 is ENHRY, CDR2 SYGVKD. The CDR3 is 13 amino acids. CDR3: CAIRGAGLGEQFF. The CDR3 bases are TGTGCCATCAGGGGGGCGGGACTGGGTGAGCAGTTCTTC.

V gene TRBV21-1 combines with J gene TRBJ2-6; TRBD1, the table's D call, was not compared with the DNA. TRBV21-1 is a recognized pseudogene. The CDR3 covers 16 residues. The CDR3: CASSTRTADGANVLTF. DNA for the CDR3: TGTGCCAGCAGCACCCGGACCGCCGACGGGGCCAACGTCCTGACTTTC.

This clonotype was seen repeatedly, ten times or more. The chain uses TRBV20-1 and TRBJ1-2, with 8 positions matching TRBD1. Germline V gene lookup returns CDR1 DFQATT and CDR2 SNEGSKA (reference sequence). The J segment lost 8 bases and the V segment lost 0 bases, leaving 5 bases of the junction unmatched. The CDR3 has 13 residues. In nucleotides, the CDR3 is TGCAGTGCTAGAGATTTGACAGGGGCGGGCTACACCTTC. It translates to CSARDLTGAGYTF.

This clonotype was counted a few times. The chain recombines TRBV4-1 with TRBJ1-1; 11 bases map to TRBD1. Germline assignment: CDR1 MGHRA and CDR2 YSYEKL. V lost 4 bases, J lost 5 bases, and 6 bases stayed unmatched. This CDR3 is built from 15 residues. CDR3 in amino acids: CASSPRDRGRTEAFF. The CDR3 DNA sequence: TGCGCCAGCAGCCCCCGGGACAGGGGGAGGACTGAAGCTTTCTTT.

This clonotype was seen more than once but under ten times. J is TRBJ2-2 and V is TRBV7-8; TRBD2 matches 10 bases. The CDR3 is made up of 15 amino acids. With 6 bases clipped from V and 5 bases from J, the junction kept 6 bases outside the gene matches. Looked up from germline, CDR1 is SGHVS and CDR2 is FQNEAQ. CDR3 nucleotides: TGTGCCAGCAGTAGAGCGGGGGGGCTAACCGGGGAGCTGTTTTTT. Residues: CASSRAGGLTGELFF.

The V gene is TRBV15, the J gene TRBJ2-1, with 9 bases identical to TRBD2. CDR1 is LNHNV, CDR2 YYDKDF, per germline (reference sequence). Germline trimming cut 9 bases from V and 3 bases from J; bases unmatched to any gene: 3. The CDR3 length is 13 residues. The CDR3, as DNA: TGTGCCACTACAGCGGGAGGCTACAATGAGCAGTTCTTC. Amino acids: CATTAGGYNEQFF.

In this sample, this clonotype turned up many times. The rearrangement uses TRBV6-2 or TRBV6-3 and TRBJ2-3; maybe TRBD2 (5 bases). The CDR3 length is 13 residues. From germline, CDR1 is MNHEY and CDR2 SVGEGT. V shed 8 bases and J shed 3 bases, with 12 bases lying between them. For the CDR3, the DNA is TGTGCCAGCGAGGGCCGGAGGACAGATACGCAGTATTTT. Translated, it gives CASEGRRTDTQYF.